What follows is one TCR beta chain and its context. This specimen belongs to a study of shared clonotypes between healthy human individuals. Measured with immunoSEQ multiplex PCR; TCRdb has only the in-frame clones, and not every one. The top ten hold roughly 0.055% of the sample, which has a few hundred thousand clones, more than 95% seen once. Germline V gene lookup returns CDR1 SGHRS and CDR2 YFSETQ. The CDR3 loop spans 14 amino acids. Trimming took off 3 bases at V and 2 bases at J, with 11 bases between the two ends. This receptor was identified in a woman in her twenties or thirties in good health. V gene TRBV5-1 combines with J gene TRBJ1-1; D is undetermined. The sample taken for sequencing was naive CD4+ T cells sorted from blood. Regarding subset: CD45RA+ positively selected. The CDR3 DNA is TGCGCCAGCAGCTCGTACAGCTTTAACACTGAAGCTTTCTTT. Amino acids: CASSSYSFNTEAFF.